The rows below give T cell receptor beta chains drawn from one sample of a study of EBV T-cell therapy then PD-1 blockade in nasopharyngeal carcinoma. These receptors' targets are unknown. Using immunoSEQ multiplex PCR, the repertoire was profiled, and TCRdb retains in-frame clones only, with some absent. This table holds around 19,000 clones, under 90% found once. Sample: CD8+ T cells from blood, taken at roughly day 270 from a patient whose treatment included autologous EBV-specific T cells and nivolumab. The receptor source for this set is a man aged 35-49 years with nasopharyngeal carcinoma. The CDR3 runs from the conserved cysteine through the conserved F or W. The order of the fields is D gene, clone size, J gene, V gene, CDR3 DNA, CDR3 protein. D genes are given only for firm matches. Some rows have no size entry. The others give once, few or many, or a class for an expanded clone.

d_gene: -
abundance: -
j_gene: TRBJ2-7
v_gene: TRBV30
CDR3nt: TGTGCCTGGAGCGGACTTACATGGTGGCAGTACTTC
CDR3aa: CAWSGLTWWQYF

d_gene: -
abundance: -
j_gene: TRBJ1-5
v_gene: TRBV13
CDR3nt: TGTGCCAGCAGCGGGGGGGACGGGACCCAGCATTTT
CDR3aa: CASSGGDGTQHF

d_gene: -
abundance: once
j_gene: TRBJ2-1
v_gene: TRBV29-1
CDR3nt: TGCAGCGTTGCGTGGGGAGGTAATGAGCAGTTCTTC
CDR3aa: CSVAWGGNEQFF

d_gene: TRBD1
abundance: -
j_gene: TRBJ2-7
v_gene: TRBV7-3
CDR3nt: TGTGCCAGCAGCCCTAGACAGGGGGAATTCTACGAGCAGTACTTC
CDR3aa: CASSPRQGEFYEQYF

d_gene: TRBD1
abundance: -
j_gene: TRBJ2-7
v_gene: TRBV5-6
CDR3nt: TGTGCCAGCAGCTGGACAGGGGACTACGAGCAGTACTTC
CDR3aa: CASSWTGDYEQYF

d_gene: -
abundance: -
j_gene: TRBJ2-5
v_gene: TRBV7-9
CDR3nt: TGTGCCAGCAGCTTAAGGATACAAGAGACCCAGTACTTC
CDR3aa: CASSLRIQETQYF

d_gene: TRBD2
abundance: -
j_gene: TRBJ2-1
v_gene: TRBV6-2/TRBV6-3
CDR3nt: TGTGCCAGCAGTTACTCGGGGACTAGCGGTCCGTGGAATGAGCAGTTCTTC
CDR3aa: CASSYSGTSGPWNEQFF

d_gene: -
abundance: once
j_gene: TRBJ1-2
v_gene: TRBV30
CDR3nt: TGTGCCTGGAGTGCTAAGTTTGTGATCACCTCGAGGAACTATGGCTACACCTTC
CDR3aa: CAWSAKFVITSRNYGYTF

d_gene: -
abundance: -
j_gene: TRBJ2-6
v_gene: TRBV4-3
CDR3nt: TGCGCCAGCAGCCAAGAACCAGACTCTGGGGCCAACGTCCTGACTTTC
CDR3aa: CASSQEPDSGANVLTF

d_gene: -
abundance: -
j_gene: TRBJ2-3
v_gene: TRBV5-4
CDR3nt: TGTGCCAGCAGCCTGACAGGTCTAGGCACAGATACGCAGTATTTT
CDR3aa: CASSLTGLGTDTQYF

d_gene: -
abundance: -
j_gene: TRBJ1-1
v_gene: TRBV5-4
CDR3nt: TGTGCCAGCAGCCCGCCTCAGGGGAGGGCTGAAGCTTTCTTT
CDR3aa: CASSPPQGRAEAFF

d_gene: -
abundance: -
j_gene: TRBJ2-2
v_gene: TRBV7-2
CDR3nt: TGTGCCAGCACTAACCCCGCCCGCGGTGTCGGGGAGCTGTTTTTT
CDR3aa: CASTNPARGVGELFF

d_gene: -
abundance: -
j_gene: TRBJ1-1
v_gene: TRBV4-3
CDR3nt: TGCGCCAGCAGCCAGGTTCTCGGGGGAGAAACTGAAGCTTTCTTT
CDR3aa: CASSQVLGGETEAFF